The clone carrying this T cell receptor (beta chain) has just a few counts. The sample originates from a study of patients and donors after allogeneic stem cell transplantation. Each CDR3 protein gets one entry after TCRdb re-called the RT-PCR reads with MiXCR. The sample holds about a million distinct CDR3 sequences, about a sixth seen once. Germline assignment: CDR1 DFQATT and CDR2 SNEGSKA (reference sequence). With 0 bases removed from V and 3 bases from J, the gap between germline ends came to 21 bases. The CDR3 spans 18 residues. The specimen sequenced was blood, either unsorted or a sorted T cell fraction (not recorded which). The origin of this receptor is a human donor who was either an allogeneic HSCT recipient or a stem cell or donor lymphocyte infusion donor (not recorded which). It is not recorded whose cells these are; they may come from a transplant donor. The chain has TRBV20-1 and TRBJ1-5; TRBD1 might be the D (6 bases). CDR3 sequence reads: CSARDGVQGGFNNQPQHF. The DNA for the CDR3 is TGCAGTGCTAGAGATGGTGTACAGGGAGGATTTAACAATCAGCCCCAGCATTTT.